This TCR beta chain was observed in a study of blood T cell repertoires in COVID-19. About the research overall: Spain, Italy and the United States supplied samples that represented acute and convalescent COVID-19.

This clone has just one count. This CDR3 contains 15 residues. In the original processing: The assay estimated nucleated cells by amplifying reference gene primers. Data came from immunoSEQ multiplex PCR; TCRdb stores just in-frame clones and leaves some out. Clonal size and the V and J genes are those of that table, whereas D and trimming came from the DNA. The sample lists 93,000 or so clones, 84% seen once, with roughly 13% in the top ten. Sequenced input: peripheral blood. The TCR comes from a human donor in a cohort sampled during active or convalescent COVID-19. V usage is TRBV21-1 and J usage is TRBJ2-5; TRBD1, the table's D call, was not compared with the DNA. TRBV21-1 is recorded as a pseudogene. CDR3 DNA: TGTGCCAGCAGCCCGCGGGACAGGTTATCAAAGACCCAGTACTTC. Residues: CASSPRDRLSKTQYF.